The T cell receptor (beta chain) under discussion was sequenced for a study of cytomegalovirus exposure and HLA in healthy donors. TCRdb's copy holds only in-frame clones and misses some; the assay was immunoSEQ multiplex PCR. Of approximately 70,000 clones in the sample, approximately 94% were seen once. Germline V CDR1 and CDR2: SGHTA, FQGNSA. The J segment lost 13 bases and the V segment lost 5 bases, leaving 8 bases of the junction unmatched. The CDR3 totals 12 residues. The sequence was collected from a woman aged 18-29 years in good health and CMV-seronegative. The sequenced material came from PBMCs. This chain links TRBV7-2 with TRBJ2-1; 7 bases line up with TRBD2. The CDR3 bases are TGTGCCAGCAGCCGCACCGGGACTATCCAGTTCTTC. Encoded protein: CASSRTGTIQFF.